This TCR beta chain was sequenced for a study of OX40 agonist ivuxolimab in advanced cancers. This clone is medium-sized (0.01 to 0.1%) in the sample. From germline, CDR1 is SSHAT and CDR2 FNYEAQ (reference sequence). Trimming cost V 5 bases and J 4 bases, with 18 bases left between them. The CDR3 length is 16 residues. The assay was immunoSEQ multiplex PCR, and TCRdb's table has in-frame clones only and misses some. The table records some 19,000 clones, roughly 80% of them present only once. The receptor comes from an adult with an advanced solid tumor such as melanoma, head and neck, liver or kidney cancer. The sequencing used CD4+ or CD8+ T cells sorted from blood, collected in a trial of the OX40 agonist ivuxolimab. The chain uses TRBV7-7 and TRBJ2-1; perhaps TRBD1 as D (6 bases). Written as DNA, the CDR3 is TGTGCCAGCAGCGTAAACAGGGTACCCCCTTACAATGAGCAGTTCTTC. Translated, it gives CASSVNRVPPYNEQFF.